One sample yielded the 3 T cell receptor beta chains listed below, sequenced in a study of blood T cell repertoires in COVID-19 (dated by TCRdb to about 2020). Libraries were made using the immunoSEQ multiplex PCR assay. What TCRdb holds here is the immuneACCESS table cut down to in-frame rearrangements. Part of the clones is not present; checked against another copy, under half of the missing clones reflect an unresolved V gene, and the others are unexplained. The sample contains about 410,000 clones, about 90% of them found a single time. 1.7% of the sample lies in the top ten. Source material: PBMCs or T cells enriched from blood (not recorded which). The receptor set was obtained from a woman aged 25 to 39 who had recovered from COVID-19.

The genes are TRBV28 and TRBJ1-1; D uncertain. The CDR3 is made up of 16 amino acids. Germline CDR1 is MDHEN and CDR2 is SYDVKM. The V end was cut by 2 bases, the J end by 3 bases, with 16 bases between. The CDR3 is CASSLISGSGDTEAFF. The CDR3 DNA reads as TGTGCCAGCAGTTTAATATCCGGATCGGGAGACACTGAAGCTTTCTTT.

The V and J genes are TRBV10-3 and TRBJ2-2; unclear D gene. CDR3 length: 13 residues. From germline, CDR1 is ENHRY and CDR2 SYGVKD. The germline V and J ends were trimmed by 4 bases and 5 bases, with 8 bases remaining between them. Written as DNA, the CDR3 is TGTGCCATCAGTGGCTCACAGACCGGGGAGCTGTTTTTT. Encoded protein: CAISGSQTGELFF.

This clone was found once. The chain carries TRBV18 and TRBJ1-3, with D unresolved. The CDR3 length is 16 residues. From germline, CDR1 is KGHSH and CDR2 LQKENI. Trimming pared 1 base from V and 0 bases from J, leaving 10 bases between. The CDR3 region is CASSPQQPYSGNTIYF. The CDR3 DNA is TGTGCCAGCTCACCACAACAGCCCTACTCTGGAAACACCATATATTTT.